Below, 29 T cell receptor beta chains from the same sample are listed, as sequenced in a study of radiotherapy plus CTLA-4 blockade in lung cancer (dated by TCRdb to 2016 to 2018). The method was the immunoSEQ multiplex PCR assay. TCRdb limited this immuneACCESS table to in-frame rearrangements with V and J called. A share of clones is missing; checked studies link under half to unresolved V genes, and the rest is unexplained. The sample table holds about 72,000 clones, of which roughly 80% were seen once. The ten top clones hold 7% to 7.5% of the sample. This sample comprised peripheral blood, obtained from a patient treated with radiotherapy plus ipilimumab. The receptors derive from a human donor with non-small cell lung cancer who had a complete response to radiotherapy plus ipilimumab.

This chain joins TRBV19 and TRBJ2-3, with D unclear. CDR3 length: 13 residues. The germline V and J ends were trimmed by 6 bases and 1 base, with 8 bases remaining between them. Germline CDR1 is LNHDA and CDR2 is SQIVND (reference sequence). The CDR3 sequence is CASRVSGTDTQYF. CDR3 in DNA: TGTGCCAGTAGGGTGTCGGGCACAGATACGCAGTATTTT.

The chain employs TRBV18 and TRBJ2-7; 7 bases are shared with TRBD2. The CDR3 length is 15 residues. Germline CDR1 and CDR2: KGHSH and LQKENI. V shed 4 bases and J 5 bases; nucleotides not matched to a gene: 11. The CDR3: CASSQPRTSFHEQYV. CDR3 coding DNA: TGTGCCAGCTCACAACCCCGGACTAGTTTTCACGAGCAGTACGTC.

The chain joins TRBV9 to TRBJ2-1; 10 bases are a match to TRBD2. V was pared by 3 bases and J by 7 bases, with 1 base of the junction left unmatched. CDR1 SGDLS and CDR2 YYNGEE come from the germline V gene. This CDR3 has 13 residues. CDR3 in DNA: TGTGCCAGCAGCGAGACTAGCGGGAATGAGCAGTTCTTC. This sequence encodes CASSETSGNEQFF.

The chain is built from TRBV27 and TRBJ1-6; D remains ambiguous. V gave up 6 bases and J gave up 7 bases, with 10 bases separating them. Germline V gene sequence: CDR1 MNHEY, CDR2 SMNVEV (reference sequence). This CDR3 has 13 residues. The CDR3 bases are TGTGCCAGCAGGTTGCGGCCCAATTCACCCCTCCACTTT. Translation: CASRLRPNSPLHF.

The CDR3 loop is CASSRELGTGELFF. CDR3 bases: TGTGCCAGCAGCCGAGAATTGGGCACCGGGGAGCTGTTTTTT. The genes are TRBV6-1 and TRBJ2-2; no clear D gene. Trimming removed 6 bases at V and 4 bases at J, with 12 bases between. The germline V gene encodes CDR1 MNHNS and CDR2 SASEGT. This CDR3 has 14 residues.

This clone was detected only a few times. V gene TRBV6-6 combines with J gene TRBJ2-2, with D perhaps matching TRBD1 (5 bases). The CDR3 runs 15 residues. Germline V gene sequence: CDR1 MNHNY, CDR2 SVGAGI (reference sequence). V gave up 7 bases and J gave up 7 bases, with 19 bases separating them. The CDR3 DNA reads TGTGCCAGCATAAATTTCCAGGGAAGCGTCGGGGAGCTGTTTTTT. Translating it yields CASINFQGSVGELFF.

This clone was seen a few times. The chain uses TRBV12-5 and TRBJ1-5; maybe TRBD1 (6 bases). The CDR3 loop spans 14 amino acids. V was trimmed by 7 bases and J by 4 bases, leaving 14 bases between them. Germline-derived CDR1 and CDR2 are LGHNT and FRNRAP. The CDR3 region is CASVPDSRNQPQHF. The CDR3, as DNA: TGTGCTAGTGTTCCGGACAGCCGAAATCAGCCCCAGCATTTT. Based on the CDR3 plus reference TRBV12-5 and TRBJ1-5, the full variable domain is DARVTQTPRHKVTEMGQEVTMRCQPILGHNTVFWYRQTMMQGLELLAYFRNRAPLDDSGMPKDRFSAEMPDATLATLKIQPSEPRDSAVYFCASVPDSRNQPQHFGDGTRLSIL.

The chain employs TRBV29-1 and TRBJ2-3; D remains ambiguous. The CDR3 loop spans 12 amino acids. Looked up from germline, CDR1 is SQVTM and CDR2 is ANQGSEA. The germline V and J ends were trimmed by 0 bases and 5 bases, with 6 bases remaining between them. The CDR3: CSVEDQVDTQYF. CDR3 sequence (DNA): TGCAGCGTTGAAGATCAGGTAGATACGCAGTATTTT.

The genes are TRBV28 and TRBJ2-4, with TRBD1 identical over 9 bases. The CDR3 has 14 amino acids. Germline assignment: CDR1 MDHEN and CDR2 SYDVKM. Trimming removed 6 bases from V and 7 bases from J; junction bases left unmatched: 7. The CDR3 bases are TGTGCCAGCAGCCTCCGGGACAGGGCGAACATTCAGTACTTC. The encoded protein is CASSLRDRANIQYF.

The chain carries TRBV10-1 and TRBJ1-1; 8 nucleotides line up with TRBD1. V was clipped by 8 bases and J by 6 bases; unmatched bases: 8. The CDR3 contains 13 residues. The germline V gene encodes CDR1 WNHNN and CDR2 SYGVQD (reference sequence). The DNA for the CDR3 is TGCGCCAGCTCAGGACAGGGAAAAGCTGAAGCTTTCTTT. The encoded protein is CASSGQGKAEAFF.

This chain links TRBV6-5 with TRBJ1-5; 8 nucleotides line up with TRBD1. Germline V gene data show CDR1 as MNHEY and CDR2 as SVGAGI. The CDR3 is made up of 15 amino acids. J gave up 2 bases and V 6 bases, and 6 bases lay outside the gene matches. CDR3 bases: TGTGCCAGCAGCTCGGACAGGGTGGGCAATCAGCCCCAGCATTTT. This sequence encodes CASSSDRVGNQPQHF.

The V gene is TRBV4-1, the J gene TRBJ2-5; no definite D call. V was trimmed by 3 bases and J by 8 bases, leaving 10 bases between them. Germline CDR1 and CDR2: MGHRA and YSYEKL. CDR3 length: 12 residues. CDR3 sequence: CASSQTLGTQYF. The CDR3 bases are TGCGCCAGCAGCCAGACCTTAGGTACCCAGTACTTC.

The chain links TRBV5-1 to TRBJ2-7; D might be TRBD2 (6 bases). Germline V gene lookup returns CDR1 SGHRS and CDR2 YFSETQ. V was trimmed by 0 bases and J by 3 bases, leaving 13 bases between them. The CDR3 sequence is 15 residues long. The CDR3 region has the DNA TGCGCCAGCAGCTTGGCGACTAGTGCTCTCTACGAGCAGTACTTC. Translation gives CASSLATSALYEQYF.

The V and J genes are TRBV27 and TRBJ1-5; 8 positions match TRBD1. Germline trimming cut 4 bases from V and 4 bases from J; bases unmatched to any gene: 6. Germline V gene lookup returns CDR1 MNHEY and CDR2 SMNVEV (reference sequence). The CDR3 is 15 amino acids. CDR3 sequence reads: CASSSQGAGNQPQHF. Here the CDR3 DNA reads TGTGCCAGCAGTTCCCAGGGGGCGGGAAATCAGCCCCAGCATTTT.

CDR3 nucleotide sequence: TGTGCCAGCAGTTTGAGTGGTTCGGGGGGCTACACCTTC. It specifies CASSLSGSGGYTF. V usage is TRBV27 and J usage is TRBJ1-2, with D unclear. Trimming removed 3 bases from V and 8 bases from J, with 13 bases in between. The germline V gene has CDR1 MNHEY and CDR2 SMNVEV (reference sequence). The CDR3 totals 13 residues.

This clone was detected only a few times. The V gene is TRBV6-1, the J gene TRBJ1-5, with TRBD1 as a possible D gene (5 bases). V gave up 4 bases and J gave up 11 bases, with 15 bases separating them. Germline V CDR1 and CDR2: MNHNS, SASEGT. This CDR3 is built from 13 residues. Here the CDR3 reads CASSGGVRSAQHF. DNA of the CDR3: TGTGCCAGCAGTGGGGGCGTGCGATCAGCCCAGCATTTT.

This clone was recorded a few times. V usage is TRBV4-3 and J usage is TRBJ2-1; D possibly corresponds to TRBD1 (6 bases). V was pared by 0 bases and J by 7 bases, with 13 bases between. CDR1 is LGHNA and CDR2 is YSLEER in the germline V gene. CDR3 length equals 15 residues. The CDR3 DNA reads as TGCGCCAGCAGCCAAGATCGCGCAGGGGAAAATGAGCAGTTCTTC. As protein: CASSQDRAGENEQFF.

The rearrangement joins TRBV18 to TRBJ2-2, with 7 nucleotides matching TRBD2. Germline-derived CDR1 and CDR2 are KGHSH and LQKENI. The CDR3 consists of 15 residues. The V segment lost 3 bases and the J segment 3 bases; nucleotides outside the gene matches: 4. The CDR3 nucleotides read TGTGCCAGCTCACCCGGGGGGACTGACACCGGGGAGCTGTTTTTT. It codes for CASSPGGTDTGELFF.

The chain is built from TRBV19 and TRBJ1-6; D is perhaps TRBD1 (5 bases). CDR3 size: 15 residues. Germline lookup yields CDR1 LNHDA and CDR2 SQIVND (reference sequence). Trimming removed 7 bases from V and 9 bases from J, with 19 bases in between. The CDR3 region is CASMTSGGRVSPLHF. In DNA, the CDR3 is TGTGCCAGTATGACCAGCGGGGGTAGAGTTTCACCCCTCCACTTT. Drawing the rest from reference TRBV19 and TRBJ1-6, the complete variable domain is DGGITQSPKYLFRKEGQNVTLSCEQNLNHDAMYWYRQDPGQGLRLIYYSQIVNDFQKGDIAEGYSVSREKKESFPLTVTSAQKNPTAFYLCASMTSGGRVSPLHFGNGTRLTVT.

V usage is TRBV5-1 and J usage is TRBJ1-5, with TRBD1 identical over 7 bases. Per the germline V gene, CDR1 is SGHRS and CDR2 is YFSETQ. The CDR3 sequence is 15 residues long. J lost 3 bases, V lost 4 bases, and 7 bases had no gene match. The CDR3 DNA sequence: TGCGCCAGCAGCGCATTAGGACAGGACAATCAGCCCCAGCATTTT. Its translation is CASSALGQDNQPQHF. Full variable domain (rest looked up from reference TRBV5-1 and TRBJ1-5): KAGVTQTPRYLIKTRGQQVTLSCSPISGHRSVSWYQQTPGQGLQFLFEYFSETQRNKGNFPGRFSGRQFSNSRSEMNVSTLELGDSALYLCASSALGQDNQPQHFGDGTRLSIL.

This chain uses TRBV7-9 with TRBJ1-1; possibly TRBD1 for D (6 bases). CDR1 is SEHNR and CDR2 is FQNEAQ in the germline V gene (reference sequence). Between the trimmed V and J ends, which lost 1 base and 5 bases, there was a span of 23 bases. CDR3 length equals 18 residues. The CDR3 reads CASSLVGTTYPRETEAFF. The CDR3 DNA reads TGTGCCAGCAGCTTAGTTGGGACAACCTACCCTAGGGAGACTGAAGCTTTCTTT.

This clone was recorded once. V gene TRBV4-1 combines with J gene TRBJ1-4, with 12 bases matching TRBD1. The CDR3 has 16 amino acids. V shed 0 bases and J 7 bases; nucleotides not matched to a gene: 3. Germline values: CDR1 MGHRA, CDR2 YSYEKL. The CDR3 bases are TGCGCCAGCAGCCAAGATCGGGACAGGGGGCTTGAAAAACTGTTTTTT. The encoded protein is CASSQDRDRGLEKLFF.

The J gene is TRBJ1-1, the V gene TRBV12-5; the D is unclear. The germline gives CDR1 LGHNT, CDR2 FRNRAP. The V gene lost 7 bases and the J gene lost 3 bases, with 9 bases spanning the gap. This CDR3 is 12 amino acids long. This CDR3 is CASAERYTEAFF. In nucleotides, the CDR3 is TGTGCTAGTGCCGAAAGGTACACTGAAGCTTTCTTT.

This chain connects TRBV5-4 to TRBJ2-2, with unresolved D. V shed 0 bases and J shed 6 bases, with 12 bases lying between them. The CDR3 is made up of 15 amino acids. The germline V gene encodes CDR1 SGHNT and CDR2 YYREEE (reference sequence). The CDR3 reads CASSLGGINAGELFF. The CDR3 DNA reads TGTGCCAGCAGCTTGGGAGGAATTAACGCCGGGGAGCTGTTTTTT. Combining the CDR3 with reference TRBV5-4 and TRBJ2-2 gives the whole variable domain ETGVTQSPTHLIKTRGQQVTLRCSSQSGHNTVSWYQQALGQGPQFIFQYYREEENGRGNFPPRFSGLQFPNYSSELNVNALELDDSALYLCASSLGGINAGELFFGEGSRLTVL.

V and J are TRBV11-2 and TRBJ1-5; TRBD1 is a possible D gene (5 bases). This CDR3 has 14 amino acids. Trimming left V 5 bases short and J 4 bases short, with 12 bases between. CDR1 SGHAT and CDR2 FQNNGV come from the germline V gene. CDR3 residues: CASSERDRNQPQHF. CDR3 in DNA: TGTGCCAGCAGCGAAAGGGACCGAAATCAGCCCCAGCATTTT.

This clone was recorded a few times. This chain links TRBV7-9 with TRBJ2-2; 15 bases align to TRBD2. With V trimmed by 5 bases and J by 4 bases, 5 bases remained unmatched. The CDR3 is 17 amino acids. Germline V gene sequence: CDR1 SEHNR, CDR2 FQNEAQ (reference sequence). The CDR3 DNA reads as TGTGCCAGCAGCCGGACTAGCGGGAGGGGCGGCACCGGGGAGCTGTTTTTT. It specifies CASSRTSGRGGTGELFF.

The chain has TRBV9 and TRBJ2-5; 9 bases line up with TRBD1. Germline V gene lookup returns CDR1 SGDLS and CDR2 YYNGEE. The CDR3 extends over 15 amino acids. V gave up 6 bases and J gave up 3 bases; unmatched junction bases: 9. The CDR3 sequence is CASTRSGQGEETQYF. The CDR3 DNA reads TGTGCCAGCACTCGTTCGGGACAGGGAGAAGAGACCCAGTACTTC.

The rearrangement uses TRBV15 and TRBJ1-1; the D is unclear. Trimming shortened V by 1 base and J by 4 bases, and 13 bases separated the two germline ends. This CDR3 has 15 amino acids. Germline V gives CDR1 LNHNV, CDR2 YYDKDF (reference sequence). The CDR3 DNA reads TGTGCCACCAGCAGAGCCCATACAAGGAGCACTGAAGCTTTCTTT. Its protein is CATSRAHTRSTEAFF.

The gene calls are TRBV6-1 and TRBJ2-7; D tentatively fits TRBD1 or TRBD2 (5 bases each). Germline V lookup: CDR1 MNHNS, CDR2 SASEGT. This CDR3 has 14 amino acids. The V end lost 6 bases, the J end lost 3 bases, and 15 bases lay between the germline ends. The CDR3 loop reads CASRPWGTSYEQYF. CDR3 DNA sequence: TGTGCCAGCAGGCCGTGGGGGACGAGCTACGAGCAGTACTTC.